The following is a T cell receptor (beta chain) sequence with its context. This sample was taken from a study of blood T cell repertoires in COVID-19. Only in-frame clones appear in the TCRdb table, and some are missing; sequencing was by immunoSEQ multiplex PCR. The sample lists under 150,000 clones, around nine tenths occurring once. Sample: peripheral blood. The TCR sequence derives from a man aged 45-65 years with acute or convalescent COVID-19.

Written as DNA, the CDR3 is TGTGCCAGCAGCCCCGGTAGCGTACCAACCTACAATGAGCAGTTCTTC. Amino acid sequence: CASSPGSVPTYNEQFF. This chain joins TRBV7-9 and TRBJ2-1; TRBD2 is a possible D gene (5 bases). Looked up from germline, CDR1 is SEHNR and CDR2 is FQNEAQ (reference sequence). Trimming removed 5 bases from V and 2 bases from J, with 16 bases in between. This CDR3 is 16 amino acids long.